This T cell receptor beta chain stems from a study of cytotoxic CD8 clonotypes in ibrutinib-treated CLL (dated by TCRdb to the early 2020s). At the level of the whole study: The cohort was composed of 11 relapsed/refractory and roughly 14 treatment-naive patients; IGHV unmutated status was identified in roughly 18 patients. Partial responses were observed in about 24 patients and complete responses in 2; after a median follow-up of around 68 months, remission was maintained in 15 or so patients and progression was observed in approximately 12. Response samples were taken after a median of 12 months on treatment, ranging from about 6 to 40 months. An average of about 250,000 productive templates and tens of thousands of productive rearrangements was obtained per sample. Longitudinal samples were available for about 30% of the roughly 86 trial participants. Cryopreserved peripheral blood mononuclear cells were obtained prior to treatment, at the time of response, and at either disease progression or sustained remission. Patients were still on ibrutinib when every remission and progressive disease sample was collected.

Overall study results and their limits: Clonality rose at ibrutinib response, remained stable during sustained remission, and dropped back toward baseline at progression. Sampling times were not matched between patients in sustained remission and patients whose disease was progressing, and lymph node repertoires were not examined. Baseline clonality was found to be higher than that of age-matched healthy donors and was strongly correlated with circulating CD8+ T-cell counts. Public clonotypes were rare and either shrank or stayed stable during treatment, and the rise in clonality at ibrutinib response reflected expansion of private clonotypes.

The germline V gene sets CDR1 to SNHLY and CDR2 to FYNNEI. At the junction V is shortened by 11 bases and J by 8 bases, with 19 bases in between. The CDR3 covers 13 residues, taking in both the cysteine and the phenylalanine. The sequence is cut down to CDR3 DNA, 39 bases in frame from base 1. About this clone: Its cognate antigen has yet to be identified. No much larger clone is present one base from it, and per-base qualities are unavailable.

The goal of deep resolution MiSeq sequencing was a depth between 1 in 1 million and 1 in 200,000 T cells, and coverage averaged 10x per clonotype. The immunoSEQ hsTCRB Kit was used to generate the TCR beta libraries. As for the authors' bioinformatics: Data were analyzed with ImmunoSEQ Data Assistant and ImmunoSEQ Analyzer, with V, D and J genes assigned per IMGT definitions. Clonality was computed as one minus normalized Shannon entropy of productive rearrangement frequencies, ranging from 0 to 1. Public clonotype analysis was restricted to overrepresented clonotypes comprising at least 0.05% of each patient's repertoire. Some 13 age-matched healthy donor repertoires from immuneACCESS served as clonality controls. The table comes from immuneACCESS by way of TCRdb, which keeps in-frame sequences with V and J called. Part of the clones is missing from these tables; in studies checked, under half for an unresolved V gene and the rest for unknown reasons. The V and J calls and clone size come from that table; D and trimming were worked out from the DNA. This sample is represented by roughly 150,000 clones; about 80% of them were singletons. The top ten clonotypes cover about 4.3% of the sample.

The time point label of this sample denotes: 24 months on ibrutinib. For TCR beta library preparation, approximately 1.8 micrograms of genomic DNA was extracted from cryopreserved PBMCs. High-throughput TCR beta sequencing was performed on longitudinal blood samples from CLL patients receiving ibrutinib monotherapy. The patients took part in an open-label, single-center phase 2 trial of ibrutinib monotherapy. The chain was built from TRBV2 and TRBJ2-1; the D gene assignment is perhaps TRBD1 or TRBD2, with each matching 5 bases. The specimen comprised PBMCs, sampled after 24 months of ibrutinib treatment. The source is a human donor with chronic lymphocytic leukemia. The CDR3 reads CAGEGLLSDEQFF. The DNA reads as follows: TGTGCCGGAGAGGGGCTTTTAAGCGATGAGCAGTTCTTC.